One sample yielded the 20 T cell receptor beta chains listed below, sequenced in a study of CD8 T cells in Susac syndrome. The RNA, about 0.45 to 1 ug, was put through reverse transcription using random hexamers. TCRdb called the immunoSEQ multiplex PCR reads again in MiXCR, with one record for every CDR3 protein. Of about 76,000 distinct CDR3 sequences in the sample, more than 85% were seen once. The sample consisted of CD8+ T cells from PBMCs. The source of these receptors is a human donor with multiple sclerosis.

The chain joins TRBV2 to TRBJ1-2; unclear D gene. The germline V gene has CDR1 SNHLY and CDR2 FYNNEI. V dropped 7 bases and J dropped 0 bases, with 9 bases sitting between them. This CDR3 has 13 residues. CDR3 sequence (DNA): TGTGCCAGCACCGGGGTTTCTAACTATGGCTACACCTTC. It yields the protein CASTGVSNYGYTF.

V gene TRBV5-4 combines with J gene TRBJ2-7, with TRBD1 matching over 8 bases. CDR1 and CDR2 from the germline V gene are SGHNT and YYREEE (reference sequence). The CDR3 covers 14 residues. With 3 bases clipped from V and 6 bases from J, the junction kept 8 bases outside the gene matches. The CDR3 here is CASSSLQGASEQYF. As DNA, the CDR3 is TGTGCCAGCAGCTCCCTCCAGGGGGCGAGCGAGCAGTACTTC.

This chain joins TRBV27 and TRBJ2-7; D gene uncertain. CDR3 size: 10 residues. V shed 2 bases and J shed 6 bases, with 2 bases lying between them. Germline CDR1 and CDR2: MNHEY and SMNVEV (reference sequence). The CDR3 protein is CASSLGEQYF. DNA for the CDR3: TGTGCCAGCAGTTTAGGCGAGCAGTACTTC.

This clonotype was detected once. This rearrangement joins TRBV9 to TRBJ2-7, with D possibly being TRBD1 (6 bases). The germline CDR1 and CDR2 sequences are SGDLS and YYNGEE. Trimming pared 0 bases from V and 3 bases from J, leaving 13 bases between. The CDR3 consists of 15 residues. The CDR3, as DNA: TGTGCCAGCAGCGTAGGGCCGGGACATAACTACGAGCAGTACTTC. It is translated as CASSVGPGHNYEQYF.

The rearrangement joins TRBV20-1 to TRBJ1-2; D perhaps matches TRBD1 (6 bases). CDR1 DFQATT and CDR2 SNEGSKA come from the germline V gene (reference sequence). CDR3 length equals 12 residues. The ends were cut back, 6 bases at V and 3 bases at J, with 11 bases in the middle. The CDR3 nucleotides read TGCAGTGCCGGGGGGGCCGACTATGGCTACACCTTC. Encoded protein: CSAGGADYGYTF.

This chain joins TRBV12-3 or TRBV12-4 and TRBJ2-7; 11 bases map to TRBD1. Losses at the gene ends were 6 bases for V and 4 bases for J; bases not matched to a gene: 8. This CDR3 is 15 amino acids long. This CDR3 reads CASSLGQGGWYEQYF. Here the CDR3 DNA reads TGTGCCAGCAGCTTGGGACAGGGGGGGTGGTACGAGCAGTACTTC.

This clonotype was observed a single time. The chain links TRBV9 to TRBJ2-2, with TRBD1 identical over 10 bases. Trimming at V came to 4 bases and at J to 5 bases, leaving 8 bases not matched to a gene. Germline CDR1 reads SGDLS; CDR2 reads YYNGEE. The CDR3 sequence is 16 residues long. The CDR3 DNA follows: TGTGCCAGCAGCACGAAAGACAGGGGGCTTACCGGGGAGCTGTTTTTT. Residues: CASSTKDRGLTGELFF.

J is TRBJ1-1 and V is TRBV28; D remains unclear. The germline V gene encodes CDR1 MDHEN and CDR2 SYDVKM. Trimming pared 7 bases from V and 1 base from J, leaving 10 bases between. CDR3 length: 13 amino acids. CDR3 loop: CASTFTENTEAFF. Here the CDR3 DNA reads TGTGCCAGCACCTTTACCGAGAACACTGAAGCTTTCTTT.

The chain joins TRBV28 to TRBJ1-5; 10 bases agree with TRBD1. The CDR3 has 16 amino acids. CDR1 and CDR2 (germline): MDHEN, SYDVKM. V was pared by 5 bases and J by 5 bases, with 9 bases of the junction left unmatched. The CDR3 nucleotides are TGTGCCAGCAGTCTTGTTGACAGGGGGCTTGATCAGCCCCAGCATTTT. Amino acids: CASSLVDRGLDQPQHF.

The chain has TRBV12-3 or TRBV12-4 and TRBJ2-3, with D uncertain. This CDR3 contains 14 residues. Trimming pared 1 base from V and 0 bases from J, leaving 5 bases between. The CDR3 DNA is TGTGCCAGCAGTTTAGTCTATAGCACAGATACGCAGTATTTT. This encodes CASSLVYSTDTQYF.

The CDR3 nucleotides read TGCGCCAGCAGCTTGCCGACAGGACCGAACACCGGGGAGCTGTTTTTT. As protein: CASSLPTGPNTGELFF. This chain connects TRBV5-1 to TRBJ2-2; D perhaps matches TRBD1 (6 bases). The ends were cut back, 1 base at V and 0 bases at J, with 10 bases in the middle. Germline CDR1 SGHRS, CDR2 YFSETQ. The CDR3 has 16 amino acids.

V usage is TRBV20-1 and J usage is TRBJ2-7; 8 positions agree with TRBD1. The CDR3 has 14 residues. Germline V gene sequence: CDR1 DFQATT, CDR2 SNEGSKA (reference sequence). V was pared by 0 bases and J by 5 bases, with 6 bases of the junction left unmatched. CDR3 DNA sequence: TGCAGTGCTAGAGATTGGCAGGGGGCCAACGAGCAGTACTTC. Protein sequence: CSARDWQGANEQYF.

The chain links TRBV7-2 to TRBJ2-7; possibly TRBD2 for D (5 bases). The V end lost 3 bases, the J end lost 7 bases, and 13 bases lay between the germline ends. CDR1 and CDR2 from the germline V gene are SGHTA and FQGNSA. This CDR3 spans 13 amino acids. The CDR3 nucleotides are TGTGCCAGCAGCTTTGGAGGCCCGGCGGAGCAGTACTTC. This translates into CASSFGGPAEQYF.

In its sample, this clonotype was seen a few times. The chain recombines TRBV5-1 with TRBJ2-7; D call uncertain. The CDR3 loop spans 12 amino acids. Trimming stripped 0 bases from V and 5 bases from J, with 6 bases between. The germline V gene has CDR1 SGHRS and CDR2 YFSETQ. CDR3: CASSLEGNEQYF. CDR3 nucleotides: TGCGCCAGCAGCTTGGAGGGTAACGAGCAGTACTTC.

This clonotype was seen just once. The rearrangement uses TRBV7-9 and TRBJ1-1; D call uncertain. V shed 3 bases and J shed 8 bases, with 4 bases lying between them. The CDR3 is 10 residues long. CDR1 and CDR2 (germline): SEHNR, FQNEAQ (reference sequence). This CDR3 reads CASSFSEAFF. DNA for the CDR3: TGTGCCAGCAGCTTCAGCGAAGCTTTCTTT.

This chain uses TRBV27 with TRBJ2-7; possible D gene TRBD1, 6 bases. Per the germline V gene, CDR1 is MNHEY and CDR2 is SMNVEV (reference sequence). CDR3 length: 14 residues. V was shortened by 3 bases and J by 0 bases, with 9 bases between the two germline ends. The CDR3 nucleotides are TGTGCCAGCAGTTTCGGACAGAGCTCCTACGAGCAGTACTTC. Protein product: CASSFGQSSYEQYF.

In DNA, the CDR3 is TGCAGCGTTACGAAGGACACCGGGGAGCTGTTTTTT. Translated, it gives CSVTKDTGELFF. The chain carries TRBV29-1 and TRBJ2-2; D unresolved. Germline V gene data show CDR1 as SQVTM and CDR2 as ANQGSEA. This CDR3 contains 12 residues. V dropped 5 bases and J dropped 3 bases, with 7 bases sitting between them.

This chain links TRBV27 with TRBJ2-7, with D tentatively TRBD2 (6 bases). Per germline, CDR1 MNHEY and CDR2 SMNVEV (reference sequence). This CDR3 spans 15 amino acids. The V end lost 5 bases, the J end lost 1 base, and 15 bases lay between the germline ends. CDR3 amino acids: CASSPPRDSSYEQYF. The CDR3 DNA reads TGTGCCAGCAGTCCTCCCCGGGACTCGTCCTACGAGCAGTACTTC.

The V call is TRBV27, the J call TRBJ1-1; D is ambiguous. CDR3 length equals 11 residues. Per the germline V gene, CDR1 is MNHEY and CDR2 is SMNVEV (reference sequence). V gave up 4 bases and J gave up 4 bases, with 4 bases separating them. As DNA, the CDR3 is TGTGCCAGCAGTTGGGGCACTGAAGCTTTCTTT. Its translation is CASSWGTEAFF.

The chain links TRBV6-1 to TRBJ2-2, with D uncertain. V was clipped by 3 bases and J by 7 bases, with 12 bases between them. The CDR3 covers 14 residues. Germline V gene sequence: CDR1 MNHNS, CDR2 SASEGT. CDR3 amino acids: CASSDQAAYGELFF. The CDR3 DNA follows: TGTGCCAGCAGTGATCAGGCGGCTTACGGGGAGCTGTTTTTT.